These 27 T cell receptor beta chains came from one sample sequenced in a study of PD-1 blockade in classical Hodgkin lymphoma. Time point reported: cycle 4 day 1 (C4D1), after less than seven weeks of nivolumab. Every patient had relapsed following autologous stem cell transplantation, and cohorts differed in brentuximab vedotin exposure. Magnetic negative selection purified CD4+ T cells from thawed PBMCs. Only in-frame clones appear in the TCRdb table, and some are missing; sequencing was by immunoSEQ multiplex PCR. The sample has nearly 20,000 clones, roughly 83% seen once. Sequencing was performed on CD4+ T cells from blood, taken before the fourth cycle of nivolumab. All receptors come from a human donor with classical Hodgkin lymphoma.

CDR3 sequence: CASSHDREETQYF. The CDR3, as DNA: TGTGCCAGCAGCCACGACAGGGAAGAGACCCAGTACTTC. V is TRBV6-5 and J is TRBJ2-5; 7 nucleotides match TRBD1. The CDR3 covers 13 residues. Per germline, CDR1 MNHEY and CDR2 SVGAGI. The V gene end was trimmed by 6 bases and the J gene end by 3 bases; junction bases not matched to a gene: 4.

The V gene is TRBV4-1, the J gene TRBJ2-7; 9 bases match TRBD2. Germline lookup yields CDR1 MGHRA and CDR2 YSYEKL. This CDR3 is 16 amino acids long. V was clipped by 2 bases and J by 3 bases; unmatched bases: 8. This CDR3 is CASSQTIAGALYEQYF. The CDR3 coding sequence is TGCGCCAGCAGCCAAACCATAGCGGGAGCCCTCTACGAGCAGTACTTC.

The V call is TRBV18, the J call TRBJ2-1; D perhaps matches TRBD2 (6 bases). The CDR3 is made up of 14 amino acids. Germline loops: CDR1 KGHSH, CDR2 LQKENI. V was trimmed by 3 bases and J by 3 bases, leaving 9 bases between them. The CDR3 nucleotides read TGTGCCAGCTCACCTGGGACTGGCTACAATGAGCAGTTCTTC. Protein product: CASSPGTGYNEQFF.

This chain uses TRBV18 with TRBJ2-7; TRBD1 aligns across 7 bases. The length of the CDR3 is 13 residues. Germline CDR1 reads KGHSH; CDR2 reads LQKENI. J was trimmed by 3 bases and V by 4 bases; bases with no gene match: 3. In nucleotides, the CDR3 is TGTGCCAGCTCACGAGGGGGCTTCTACGAGCAGTACTTC. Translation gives CASSRGGFYEQYF.

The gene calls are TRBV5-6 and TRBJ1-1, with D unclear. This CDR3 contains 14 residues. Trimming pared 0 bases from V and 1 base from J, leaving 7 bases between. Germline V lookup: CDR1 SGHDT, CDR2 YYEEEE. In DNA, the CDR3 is TGTGCCAGCAGCTTGGAGGCAGGGAACACTGAAGCTTTCTTT. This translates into CASSLEAGNTEAFF.

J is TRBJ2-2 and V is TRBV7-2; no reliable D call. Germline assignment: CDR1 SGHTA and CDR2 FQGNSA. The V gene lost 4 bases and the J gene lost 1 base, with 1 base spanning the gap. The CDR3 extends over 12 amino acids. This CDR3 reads CASSWNTGELFF. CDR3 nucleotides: TGTGCCAGCAGCTGGAACACCGGGGAGCTGTTTTTT.

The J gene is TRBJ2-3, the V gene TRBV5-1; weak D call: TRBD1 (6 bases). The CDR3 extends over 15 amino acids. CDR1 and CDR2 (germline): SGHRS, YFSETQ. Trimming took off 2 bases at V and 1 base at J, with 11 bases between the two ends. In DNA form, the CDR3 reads TGCGCCAGCAGCTTTGGACAGCCCGGCACAGATACGCAGTATTTT. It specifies CASSFGQPGTDTQYF.

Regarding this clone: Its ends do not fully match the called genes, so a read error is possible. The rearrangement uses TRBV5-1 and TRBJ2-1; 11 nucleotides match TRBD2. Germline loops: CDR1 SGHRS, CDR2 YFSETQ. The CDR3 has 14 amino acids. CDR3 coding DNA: TGCGCCAGCAGCTTGGAAGGTAGCGGGAGGGCGGAAGTCTTC. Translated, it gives CASSLEGSGRAEVF. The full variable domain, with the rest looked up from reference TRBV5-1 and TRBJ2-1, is KAGVTQTPRYLIKTRGQQVTLSCSPISGHRSVSWYQQTPGQGLQFLFEYFSETQRNKGNFPGRFSGRQFSNSRSEMNVSTLELGDSALYLCASSLEGSGRAEVFGPGTRLTVL.

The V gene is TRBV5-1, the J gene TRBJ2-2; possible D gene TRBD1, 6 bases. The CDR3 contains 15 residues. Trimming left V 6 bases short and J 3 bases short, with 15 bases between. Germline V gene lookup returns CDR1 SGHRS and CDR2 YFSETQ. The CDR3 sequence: CASKGEPLYTGELFF. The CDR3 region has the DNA TGCGCCAGCAAGGGGGAACCCTTATACACCGGGGAGCTGTTTTTT.

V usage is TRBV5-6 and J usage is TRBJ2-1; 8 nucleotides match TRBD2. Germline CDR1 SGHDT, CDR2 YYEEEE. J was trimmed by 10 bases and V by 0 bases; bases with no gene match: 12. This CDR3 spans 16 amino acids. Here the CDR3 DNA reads TGTGCCAGCAGCTTGGTTGGTCTAGCGGGCCGCGGGGAGCAGTTCTTC. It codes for CASSLVGLAGRGEQFF.

CDR3 loop: CASSVIRQENSPLHF. The CDR3 region has the DNA TGTGCCAGCAGTGTAATCCGACAGGAAAATTCACCCCTCCACTTT. The chain carries TRBV6-1 and TRBJ1-6, with D tentatively TRBD1 (6 bases). V was shortened by 4 bases and J by 7 bases, with 14 bases between the two germline ends. Germline CDR1 and CDR2: MNHNS and SASEGT. The CDR3 sequence is 15 residues long.

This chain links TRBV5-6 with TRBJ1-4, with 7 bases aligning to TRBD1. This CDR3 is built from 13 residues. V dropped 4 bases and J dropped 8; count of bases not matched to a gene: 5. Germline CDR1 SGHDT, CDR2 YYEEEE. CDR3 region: CASSRDSDEKLFF. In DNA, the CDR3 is TGTGCCAGCAGCCGGGACAGCGACGAAAAACTGTTTTTT.

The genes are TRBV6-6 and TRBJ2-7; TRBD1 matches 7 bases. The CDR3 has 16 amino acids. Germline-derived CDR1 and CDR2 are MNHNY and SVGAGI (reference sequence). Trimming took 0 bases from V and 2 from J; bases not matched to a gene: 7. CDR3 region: CASSYSRGTVAYEQYF. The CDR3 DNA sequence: TGTGCCAGCAGTTACTCGAGAGGGACAGTCGCCTACGAGCAGTACTTC.

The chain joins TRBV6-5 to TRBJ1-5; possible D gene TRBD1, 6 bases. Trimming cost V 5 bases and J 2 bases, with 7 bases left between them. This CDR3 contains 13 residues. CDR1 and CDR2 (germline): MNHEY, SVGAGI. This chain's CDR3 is CASSRQGNQPQHF. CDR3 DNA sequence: TGTGCCAGCAGTCGACAGGGCAATCAGCCCCAGCATTTT.

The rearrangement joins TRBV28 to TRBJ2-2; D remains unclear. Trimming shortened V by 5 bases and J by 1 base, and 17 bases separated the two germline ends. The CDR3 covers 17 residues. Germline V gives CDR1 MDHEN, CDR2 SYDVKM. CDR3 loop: CASSLTLPGLNTGELFF. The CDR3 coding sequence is TGTGCCAGCAGTCTGACTCTGCCAGGCCTGAACACCGGGGAGCTGTTTTTT.

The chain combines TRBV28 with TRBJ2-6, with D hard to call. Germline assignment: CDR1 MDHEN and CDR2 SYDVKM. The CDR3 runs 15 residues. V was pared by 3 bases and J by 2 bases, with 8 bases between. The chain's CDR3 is CASSFRRPGANVLTF. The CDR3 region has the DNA TGTGCCAGCAGTTTTCGTAGGCCTGGGGCCAACGTCCTGACTTTC.

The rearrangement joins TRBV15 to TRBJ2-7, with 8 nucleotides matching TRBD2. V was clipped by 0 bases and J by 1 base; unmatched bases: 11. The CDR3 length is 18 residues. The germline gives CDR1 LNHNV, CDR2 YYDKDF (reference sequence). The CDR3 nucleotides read TGTGCCACCAGCAGAGACCTACCGGGGGGGATACGTTCCTACGAGCAGTACTTC. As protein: CATSRDLPGGIRSYEQYF.

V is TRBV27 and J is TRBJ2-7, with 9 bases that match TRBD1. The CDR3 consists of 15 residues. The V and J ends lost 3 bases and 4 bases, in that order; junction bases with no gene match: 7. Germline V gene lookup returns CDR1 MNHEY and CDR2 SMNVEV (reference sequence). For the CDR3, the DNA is TGTGCCAGCAGTTTGAGACAGGGGGGTGGGTACGAGCAGTACTTC. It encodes CASSLRQGGGYEQYF.

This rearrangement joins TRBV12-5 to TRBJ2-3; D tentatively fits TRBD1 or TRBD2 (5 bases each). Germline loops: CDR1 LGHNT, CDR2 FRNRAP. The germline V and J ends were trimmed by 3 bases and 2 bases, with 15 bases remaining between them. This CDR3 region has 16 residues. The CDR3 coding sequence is TGTGCTAGTGGTTTACGGGACGGACGGACCACAGATACGCAGTATTTT. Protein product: CASGLRDGRTTDTQYF.

DNA for the CDR3: TGCGCCAGCAGCTTGGGTCAAACGGGTGAAAAACTGTTTTTT. Its translation is CASSLGQTGEKLFF. The rearrangement joins TRBV5-1 to TRBJ1-4; D is undetermined. Trimming left V 0 bases short and J 7 bases short, with 10 bases between. Germline CDR1 and CDR2: SGHRS and YFSETQ. The CDR3 is 14 residues long.

CDR3 sequence: CASSLPPSVGADTQYF. CDR3 bases: TGTGCCAGCAGCCTCCCCCCCAGCGTGGGCGCAGATACGCAGTATTTT. The V gene is TRBV9, the J gene TRBJ2-3, with D unclear. The CDR3 loop spans 16 amino acids. V lost 4 bases to trimming and J lost 4 bases, with 19 bases between them. CDR1 SGDLS and CDR2 YYNGEE come from the germline V gene.

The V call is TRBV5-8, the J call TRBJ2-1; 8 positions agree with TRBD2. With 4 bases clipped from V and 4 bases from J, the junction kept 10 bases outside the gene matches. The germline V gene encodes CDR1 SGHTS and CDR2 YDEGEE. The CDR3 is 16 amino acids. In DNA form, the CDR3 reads TGTGCCAGCAGCCGAGGGCTAGCGGGCGCGTACAATGAGCAGTTCTTC. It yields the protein CASSRGLAGAYNEQFF.

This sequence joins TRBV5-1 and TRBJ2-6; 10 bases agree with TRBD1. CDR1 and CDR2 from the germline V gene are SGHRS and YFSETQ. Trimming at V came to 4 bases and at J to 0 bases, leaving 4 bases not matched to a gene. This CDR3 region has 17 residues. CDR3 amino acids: CASSLRTGGSGANVLTF. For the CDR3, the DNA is TGCGCCAGCAGCCTACGGACAGGGGGCTCTGGGGCCAACGTCCTGACTTTC.

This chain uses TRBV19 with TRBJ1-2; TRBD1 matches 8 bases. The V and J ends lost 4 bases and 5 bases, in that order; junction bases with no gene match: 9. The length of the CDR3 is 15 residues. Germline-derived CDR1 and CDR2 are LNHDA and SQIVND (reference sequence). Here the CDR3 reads CASSRPGQDRYGYTF. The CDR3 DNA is TGTGCCAGTAGTAGGCCGGGACAGGACCGTTATGGCTACACCTTC.

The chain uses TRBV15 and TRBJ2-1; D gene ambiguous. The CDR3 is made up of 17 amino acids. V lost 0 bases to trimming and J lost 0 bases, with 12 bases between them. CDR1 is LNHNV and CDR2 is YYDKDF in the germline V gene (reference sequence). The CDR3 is CATSRDLGSSSYNEQFF. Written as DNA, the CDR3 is TGTGCCACCAGCAGAGATCTAGGGTCGAGCTCCTACAATGAGCAGTTCTTC. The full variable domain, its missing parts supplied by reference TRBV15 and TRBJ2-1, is DAMVIQNPRYQVTQFGKPVTLSCSQTLNHNVMYWYQQKSSQAPKLLFHYYDKDFNNEADTPDNFQSRRPNTSFCFLDIRSPGLGDTAMYLCATSRDLGSSSYNEQFFGPGTRLTVL.

Written as DNA, the CDR3 is TGTGCCAGCAGCTTGTATCAGCCCCAGCATTTT. Amino acid sequence: CASSLYQPQHF. The V and J genes are TRBV7-9 and TRBJ1-5, with no clear D. The CDR3 runs 11 residues. Deletions cut 3 bases from V and 5 bases from J, with 2 bases between. Germline values: CDR1 SEHNR, CDR2 FQNEAQ (reference sequence).

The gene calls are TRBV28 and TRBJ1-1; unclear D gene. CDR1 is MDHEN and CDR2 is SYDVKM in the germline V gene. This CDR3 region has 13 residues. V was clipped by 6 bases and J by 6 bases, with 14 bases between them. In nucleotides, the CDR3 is TGTGCCAGCAGAACCACGGGAGGGCCTGAAGCTTTCTTT. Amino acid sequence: CASRTTGGPEAFF.